This T cell receptor beta chain was found in a study of technical replicates of blood from several donors. Libraries were prepared by immunoSEQ multiplex PCR; TCRdb keeps only in-frame clonotypes and omits some of them. The top ten clones hold over 0.15% of a sample with about 67,000 clones, roughly 98% of them seen once. Trimming shortened V by 1 base and J by 3 bases, and 14 bases separated the two germline ends. This CDR3 is built from 15 residues. Germline CDR1 SGHDT, CDR2 YYEEEE. Sequencing was done on a sample of T cells isolated from PBMCs. This chain joins TRBV5-6 and TRBJ2-7; D might be TRBD1 (5 bases). The receptor was isolated from a human donor in good health. DNA for the CDR3: TGTGCCAGCAGCTTGCAGGGCTACATCATCTACGAGCAGTACTTC. Its protein product is CASSLQGYIIYEQYF. The full variable domain, in which reference TRBV5-6 and TRBJ2-7 provide the parts outside the CDR3, is DAGVTQSPTHLIKTRGQQVTLRCSPKSGHDTVSWYQQALGQGPQFIFQYYEEEERQRGNFPDRFSGHQFPNYSSELNVNALLLGDSALYLCASSLQGYIIYEQYFGPGTRLTVT.